This entry concerns a single T cell receptor beta chain. Its antigen remains unidentified. Per-base qualities were not stored, and no clone one base away is much larger. The immunoSEQ v3 hsTCRB kit was used to amplify TCR beta CDR3 regions from genomic DNA through bias-controlled multiplex PCR. The TCR libraries were sequenced on an Illumina NextSeq 500 to about 1.8 million read pairs for survey level or about 5-6 million read pairs for deep level. Per the original workflow: V, D and J genes were assigned, non-productive sequences were removed, and clonality was reported by immunoSEQ Analyzer software. Repertoires were compared using productive Simpson clonality and Morisita overlap index of productive TRB rearrangements between infused TIL and blood. TCRdb carries this immuneACCESS record with in-frame sequences only. Its versions omit some clonotypes, under half of them owing to an unresolved V gene in the studies checked, with the rest unexplained. V and J calls and clone size are those listed in that table; D and trimming were worked out from the DNA. The sample contains approximately 27,000 clones, around 77% of them found a single time. The top ten hold over 7% of the sample.

This sample is part of a study of TIL therapy for anti-PD-1-resistant metastatic lung cancer (dated by TCRdb to 2020 to 2022). Looking at the study overall: A median age of around 58 years (range roughly 38-85) and a median tumor PD-L1 proportion score of 6% were recorded among enrolled patients. The cohort was composed predominantly of lung adenocarcinoma, with a few EGFR-mutant and two ALK-rearranged tumors included, and half of patients were identified as current or former smokers. Across the cohort, whole-exome sequencing showed a median non-synonymous tumor mutation burden of roughly 1.5 mutations per megabase. Tumor and peripheral blood T cell receptor beta sequencing was used to track clonotypes across tumor, expanded TIL product and serial blood samples.

Paper-wide results and their limitations: TIL culture showed high clonal turnover, with many enriched product clones undetected in the baseline tumor, suggesting clonal contraction rather than faithful expansion. Compared with baseline intratumoral T cells, expanded TIL cultures were more clonal and less diverse (median clonality approximately 6% vs 31%, p < 0.0001). The cohort was highly selected, with more treatment-naive, never-smoker and oncogene-addicted patients than typical, limiting generalizability. The study protocol defined all tumor marker inferences as exploratory.

From cysteine to phenylalanine, the CDR3 is 14 amino acids long. Only the CDR3 DNA stays, 42 bases, in frame from base 1. This specimen's time point label, interpreted: pre-treatment sample, taken before nivolumab and TIL therapy. The baseline tumor samples, taken from the same resection that was used to grow TIL, were excised metastases, most often pleural nodules or supraclavicular lymph nodes. Tumors were harvested before any PD-1/PD-L1 blockade; patients then received nivolumab, and those progressing received lymphodepletion, expanded TIL infusion and IL-2. A phase I trial run at two centers enrolled adults with stage 4 NSCLC between 2017 and January 2020. Samples were obtained from a single-arm, open-label phase I trial in which tumor-infiltrating lymphocyte therapy with nivolumab was evaluated in advanced non-small cell lung cancer. Parts of each resected tumor were snap-frozen in liquid nitrogen and kept at -80 degrees C. Tumor regions of interest were chosen on H&E sections by laser-capture macrodissection, pulverized into around 16 mg aliquots, and extracted with Qiagen Allprep kits.

The receptor was isolated from a person aged 25-80 years with non-small cell lung cancer. This receptor chain uses TRBV1 and TRBJ2-1; the DNA was not compared with TRBD1, the D call given in the table. TRBV1 is a recognized pseudogene. This specimen was tumor tissue, taken at baseline. DNA sequence: TGCACCAGCAGCCAACGACAGTGGTACAATGAGCAGTTCTTC. Translated, this gives CTSSQRQWYNEQFF.